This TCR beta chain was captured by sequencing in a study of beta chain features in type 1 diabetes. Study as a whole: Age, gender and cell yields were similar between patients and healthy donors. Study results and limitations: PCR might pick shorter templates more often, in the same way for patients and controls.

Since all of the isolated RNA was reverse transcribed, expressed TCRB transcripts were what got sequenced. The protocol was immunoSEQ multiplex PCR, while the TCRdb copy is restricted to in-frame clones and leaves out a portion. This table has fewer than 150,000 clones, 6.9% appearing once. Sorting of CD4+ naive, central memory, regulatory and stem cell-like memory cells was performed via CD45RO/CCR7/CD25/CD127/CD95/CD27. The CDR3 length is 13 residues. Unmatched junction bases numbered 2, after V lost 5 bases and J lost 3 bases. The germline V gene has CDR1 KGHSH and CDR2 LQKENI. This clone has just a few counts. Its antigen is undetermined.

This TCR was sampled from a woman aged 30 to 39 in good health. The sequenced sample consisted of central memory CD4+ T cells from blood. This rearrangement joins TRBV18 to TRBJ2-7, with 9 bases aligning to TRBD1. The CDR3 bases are TGTGCCAGCTCAATGGGACAGGGCTACGAGCAGTACTTC. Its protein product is CASSMGQGYEQYF.